This T cell receptor beta chain is drawn from a study of T cells after yellow fever vaccination. Across the whole study: Each low-cell-number fraction was prepared by means of SMART-Seq v4 Ultra Low Input. Study results and caveats: Secondary responses were weaker yet peaked faster, day 5 versus 15.

Template-switching 5'RACE yielded the TCR cDNA; a universal primer site and UMIs were added in the process. TCRdb re-called the 5' RACE reads through MiXCR, storing one row per CDR3 protein. The profile shows 550,000 or so distinct CDR3 sequences, 15% to 20% of them singletons. Germline lookup yields CDR1 SGHRS and CDR2 YFSETQ. CDR3 length: 15 residues. The V end lost 4 bases, the J end lost 4 bases, and 18 bases lay between the germline ends. For this clonotype: The antigen remains unidentified.

The chain has TRBV5-1 and TRBJ2-7; D is perhaps TRBD1 or TRBD2 (5 bases each). This clonotype was obtained from a man aged 25-45 years who received the YFV17D yellow fever vaccine. Here the sequenced sample was PBMCs, taken 15 days after the yellow fever booster vaccination. CDR3: CASSLGGTAMYEQYF. The DNA for the CDR3 is TGCGCCAGCAGCCTGGGTGGGACCGCCATGTACGAGCAGTACTTC.